Following are 26 T cell receptor beta chains from one sample sequenced in a study of OX40 agonist ivuxolimab in advanced cancers. The protocol was immunoSEQ multiplex PCR, while the TCRdb copy is restricted to in-frame clones and leaves out a portion. The table shows about 35,000 clones, with roughly 80% occurring only once. The source was CD4+ or CD8+ T cells sorted from blood, collected in a trial of the OX40 agonist ivuxolimab. These receptors came from an adult with an advanced solid tumor such as melanoma, head and neck, liver or kidney cancer.

The CDR3 DNA is TGCGCCAGCAGCCTATCAGGGACAGGGATGAACGATGAGCAGTTCTTC. Its protein product is CASSLSGTGMNDEQFF. The rearrangement uses TRBV4-1 and TRBJ2-1; 9 bases line up with TRBD1. J was trimmed by 8 bases and V by 4 bases; bases with no gene match: 12. Looked up from germline, CDR1 is MGHRA and CDR2 is YSYEKL. The CDR3 extends over 16 amino acids.

The chain recombines TRBV9 with TRBJ2-5, with 9 bases identical to TRBD2. Near its end, the DNA agrees better with TRBJ2-7, so the J call may be wrong. The CDR3 totals 14 residues. Germline CDR1 is SGDLS and CDR2 is YYNGEE. The CDR3 loop reads CASSVGSGGYEQYF. The DNA of the CDR3 is TGTGCCAGCAGCGTAGGGAGCGGGGGGTACGAGCAGTACTTC.

The J gene is TRBJ1-4, the V gene TRBV9, with TRBD1 matching 7 bases. This CDR3 region has 15 residues. Germline CDR1 reads SGDLS; CDR2 reads YYNGEE. J gave up 8 bases and V 4 bases, and 11 bases lay outside the gene matches. DNA of the CDR3: TGTGCCAGCAGCCCGTCGGGGACAGCGGGAGAAAAACTGTTTTTT. Amino acid sequence: CASSPSGTAGEKLFF.

In its sample, this clone was seen a few times. The chain has TRBV5-5 and TRBJ1-1; 8 bases fit TRBD1. V lost 2 bases, J lost 6 bases, and 6 bases stayed unmatched. Looked up from germline, CDR1 is SGHKS and CDR2 is YYEKEE (reference sequence). The CDR3 totals 14 residues. CDR3 amino acids: CASSFGQGGPEAFF. Written as DNA, the CDR3 is TGTGCCAGCAGCTTTGGACAGGGAGGGCCTGAAGCTTTCTTT. The complete variable domain, with remaining parts taken from reference TRBV5-5 and TRBJ1-1, reads DAGVTQSPTHLIKTRGQQVTLRCSPISGHKSVSWYQQVLGQGPQFIFQYYEKEERGRGNFPDRFSARQFPNYSSELNVNALLLGDSALYLCASSFGQGGPEAFFGQGTRLTVV.

This chain uses TRBV4-1 with TRBJ2-1; D gene ambiguous. Trimming took off 4 bases at V and 8 bases at J, with 9 bases between the two ends. Per germline, CDR1 MGHRA and CDR2 YSYEKL. The CDR3 contains 12 residues. Here the CDR3 reads CASSLRSDEQFF. The CDR3 DNA is TGCGCCAGCAGCCTAAGGAGTGATGAGCAGTTCTTC.

This clone came up a few times. The V gene is TRBV11-2, the J gene TRBJ2-2; D unresolved. This CDR3 region has 15 residues. CDR1 is SGHAT, CDR2 FQNNGV, per germline. The V gene lost 5 bases and the J gene lost 5 bases, with 15 bases spanning the gap. CDR3 bases: TGTGCCAGCAGCCAACCGACAAGAGGTACCGGGGAGCTGTTTTTT. The encoded protein is CASSQPTRGTGELFF.

V is TRBV18 and J is TRBJ2-3, with TRBD2 identical over 11 bases. Unmatched junction bases numbered 3, after V lost 6 bases and J lost 1 base. This CDR3 has 15 amino acids. Looked up from germline, CDR1 is KGHSH and CDR2 is LQKENI. CDR3 DNA: TGTGCCAGCTCGTCTAGCGGGGGGCGCACAGATACGCAGTATTTT. This codes for CASSSSGGRTDTQYF.

The CDR3 bases are TGTGCCAGCAGTTTTGTGGGGGACGAGACCCAGTACTTC. It encodes CASSFVGDETQYF. The chain combines TRBV27 with TRBJ2-5; D assignment may be TRBD1 or TRBD2 (5 bases each). The V gene lost 3 bases and the J gene lost 5 bases, with 10 bases spanning the gap. Germline V CDR1 and CDR2: MNHEY, SMNVEV (reference sequence). CDR3 length equals 13 residues.

The gene calls are TRBV9 and TRBJ1-2, with D possibly matching TRBD1 (6 bases). Looked up from germline, CDR1 is SGDLS and CDR2 is YYNGEE. Trimming left V 0 bases short and J 3 bases short, with 9 bases between. The CDR3 spans 14 residues. The CDR3 is CASSVVPGDYGYTF. CDR3 in DNA: TGTGCCAGCAGCGTAGTTCCAGGGGACTATGGCTACACCTTC.

The chain links TRBV6-1 to TRBJ2-7, with D perhaps given as TRBD1 or TRBD2 (5 bases each). V lost 4 bases and J 2 bases, leaving 15 bases between the germline ends. Looked up from germline, CDR1 is MNHNS and CDR2 is SASEGT. This CDR3 is built from 15 residues. The CDR3 DNA sequence: TGTGCCAGCAGTGTTCTCGGGACGGAGACCTACGAGCAGTACTTC. Amino acids: CASSVLGTETYEQYF.

This chain links TRBV7-9 with TRBJ2-5; maybe TRBD1 (6 bases). Germline V CDR1 and CDR2: SEHNR, FQNEAQ (reference sequence). Trimming left V 7 bases short and J 2 bases short, with 11 bases between. The CDR3 covers 13 residues. CDR3: CASTETGQETQYF. CDR3 in DNA: TGTGCCAGCACAGAAACAGGGCAAGAGACCCAGTACTTC. Based on the CDR3 plus reference TRBV7-9 and TRBJ2-5, the full variable domain is DTGVSQNPRHKITKRGQNVTFRCDPISEHNRLYWYRQTLGQGPEFLTYFQNEAQLEKSRLLSDRFSAERPKGSFSTLEIQRTEQGDSAMYLCASTETGQETQYFGPGTRLLVL.

A word on this clone: At one of its ends the junction is not consistent with the germline gene, which may arise from a read error. The chain has TRBV7-7 and TRBJ2-5, with TRBD1 identical over 8 bases. The CDR3 has 13 amino acids. From germline, CDR1 is SSHAT and CDR2 FNYEAQ (reference sequence). CDR3 in DNA: TGTGCTAGCAGCTCAGGACAGGGTGGGACCCAGTACTTC. This sequence encodes CASSSGQGGTQYF.

This clone was detected a few times. The junction departs from the called germline gene at one end, perhaps through a read error. This chain uses TRBV7-7 with TRBJ2-1; TRBD2 is a possible D gene (6 bases). This CDR3 spans 14 amino acids. CDR1 is SSHAT, CDR2 FNYEAQ, per germline (reference sequence). CDR3 in amino acids: CASSLGPRGDEQFF. CDR3 nucleotide sequence: TGTGCTAGCAGCTTAGGGCCCCGCGGGGATGAGCAGTTCTTC.

The chain carries TRBV9 and TRBJ2-1; 11 nucleotides line up with TRBD1. Germline V gene data show CDR1 as SGDLS and CDR2 as YYNGEE. CDR3 length: 16 residues. J was trimmed by 1 base and V by 3 bases; bases with no gene match: 3. For the CDR3, the DNA is TGTGCCAGCAGCGGCGGACAGGGGGCTTCCTACAATGAGCAGTTCTTC. Residues: CASSGGQGASYNEQFF. Drawing the rest from reference TRBV9 and TRBJ2-1, the complete variable domain is DSGVTQTPKHLITATGQRVTLRCSPRSGDLSVYWYQQSLDQGLQFLIQYYNGEERAKGNILERFSAQQFPDLHSELNLSSLELGDSALYFCASSGGQGASYNEQFFGPGTRLTVL.

The rearrangement links TRBV5-1 to TRBJ1-5, with TRBD1 identical over 9 bases. This CDR3 is 15 amino acids long. With V trimmed by 1 base and J by 4 bases, 3 bases remained unmatched. The germline gives CDR1 SGHRS, CDR2 YFSETQ. CDR3 bases: TGCGCCAGCAGCTTGTGGACAGGGGAAAATCAGCCCCAGCATTTT. Translated, it gives CASSLWTGENQPQHF.

V usage is TRBV27 and J usage is TRBJ2-5, with D perhaps matching TRBD2 (5 bases). The CDR3 contains 13 residues. Deletions cut 4 bases from V and 2 bases from J, with 8 bases between. Per the germline V gene, CDR1 is MNHEY and CDR2 is SMNVEV (reference sequence). The CDR3 loop is CASSSRLQETQYF. As DNA, the CDR3 is TGTGCCAGCAGTTCGCGACTACAAGAGACCCAGTACTTC.

The J gene is TRBJ2-3, the V gene TRBV9; TRBD2 aligns across 10 bases. The CDR3 runs to 17 residues. Germline CDR1 reads SGDLS; CDR2 reads YYNGEE. Trimming cost V 2 bases and J 1 base; bases outside gene matches: 7. CDR3 sequence (DNA): TGTGCCAGCAGCGTTCGTACCGGGACTAGCGGCACAGATACGCAGTATTTT. Its translation: CASSVRTGTSGTDTQYF.

The V and J genes are TRBV5-4 and TRBJ2-5; a weak D match, TRBD2 (7 bases). From germline, CDR1 is SGHNT and CDR2 YYREEE (reference sequence). This CDR3 spans 16 amino acids. The V end lost 0 bases, the J end lost 5 bases, and 17 bases lay between the germline ends. Written as DNA, the CDR3 is TGTGCCAGCAGCTTGGTTTCGGGGGGCCCGGGGGAGACCCAGTACTTC. Encoded protein: CASSLVSGGPGETQYF.

The chain has TRBV12-5 and TRBJ2-2; 8 bases are a match to TRBD1. The CDR3 extends over 14 amino acids. V lost 6 bases, J lost 7 bases, and 7 bases stayed unmatched. Germline loops: CDR1 LGHNT, CDR2 FRNRAP. CDR3 DNA sequence: TGTGCTAGTGGCCATCAGGGGGCAGACGGGGAGCTGTTTTTT. Translating it yields CASGHQGADGELFF.

This clone turned up a few times. This rearrangement joins TRBV7-6 to TRBJ2-3, with 7 bases matching TRBD1. CDR3 size: 15 residues. CDR1 SGHVS and CDR2 FNYEAQ come from the germline V gene. J gave up 0 bases and V 5 bases, and 5 bases lay outside the gene matches. CDR3 nucleotides: TGTGCCAGCAGCACCAACAGGGGTAGCACAGATACGCAGTATTTT. Translating it yields CASSTNRGSTDTQYF. The variable domain in full, completed from reference TRBV7-6 and TRBJ2-3, reads GAGVSQSPRYKVTKRGQDVALRCDPISGHVSLYWYRQALGQGPEFLTYFNYEAQQDKSGLPNDRFSAERPEGSISTLTIQRTEQRDSAMYRCASSTNRGSTDTQYFGPGTRLTVL.

The chain employs TRBV5-4 and TRBJ1-1; D unresolved. Germline V gene data show CDR1 as SGHNT and CDR2 as YYREEE (reference sequence). The ends were cut back, 4 bases at V and 4 bases at J, with 14 bases in the middle. The CDR3 spans 14 residues. This CDR3 reads CASSPPNRPTEAFF. DNA for the CDR3: TGTGCCAGCAGCCCGCCGAATAGGCCCACTGAAGCTTTCTTT.

The chain uses TRBV9 and TRBJ2-7, with D possibly matching TRBD2 (5 bases). V was clipped by 0 bases and J by 2 bases, with 15 bases between them. Germline lookup yields CDR1 SGDLS and CDR2 YYNGEE. This CDR3 spans 16 amino acids. Here the CDR3 DNA reads TGTGCCAGCAGCGTAGGGACTGCTGACCTACCCTACGAGCAGTACTTC. The encoded protein is CASSVGTADLPYEQYF.

The CDR3 is CASSPEVGRVSYEQYF. CDR3 nucleotide sequence: TGTGCCAGCAGTCCCGAGGTGGGCAGGGTCTCCTACGAGCAGTACTTC. The chain links TRBV27 to TRBJ2-7, with a possible D match to TRBD1 (5 bases). The CDR3 contains 16 residues. Trimming cost V 5 bases and J 0 bases, with 17 bases left between them. Germline V gives CDR1 MNHEY, CDR2 SMNVEV (reference sequence).

This clone was seen only once. The genes are TRBV13 and TRBJ1-4; D is unclear. The CDR3 is 13 amino acids. Between the trimmed V and J ends, which lost 0 bases and 8 bases, there was a span of 7 bases. CDR1 is PRHDT, CDR2 FYEKMQ, per germline (reference sequence). CDR3 coding DNA: TGTGCCAGCAGCTTAGGCCTCGAGGAAAAACTGTTTTTT. Residues: CASSLGLEEKLFF.

This sequence joins TRBV9 and TRBJ2-1; TRBD2 matches 12 bases. The CDR3 contains 15 residues. CDR1 and CDR2 from the germline V gene are SGDLS and YYNGEE. Trimming cost V 1 base and J 6 bases; bases outside gene matches: 2. CDR3 bases: TGTGCCAGCAGCGTACTAGCGGGAGGGGGCAATGAGCAGTTCTTC. Translation gives CASSVLAGGGNEQFF.

V and J are TRBV30 and TRBJ2-7, with 7 bases matching TRBD1. CDR1 and CDR2 from the germline V gene are GTSNPN and SVGIG (reference sequence). After removal of 7 bases from V and 5 bases from J, the junction contained 11 bases not matched to a gene. The CDR3 extends over 13 amino acids. Here the CDR3 DNA reads TGTGCCTCGCGGAAACAGGGGCCCAACGAGCAGTACTTC. Translation: CASRKQGPNEQYF.